Listed below are T cell receptor beta chains from one sample, sequenced in a study of T cell responses to AZD1222 COVID-19 vaccine. TCRdb keeps only in-frame clones here, not all; method: immunoSEQ multiplex PCR. This sample yields around 130,000 clones, of which around 94% are seen a single time; approximately 7% belongs to the top ten. This material consisted of peripheral blood, taken on day 0 of AZD1222 vaccination. These receptors were collected from an adult in good health. The CDR3 runs from the conserved cysteine through the conserved F or W.

TRBV7-2	CASSPECMETQYF
TRBV18	CASSPTDRILGSGNTIYF
TRBV7-6	CASSWGFTGELFF
TRBV19	CASGRGPTDTQYF
TRBV3-1/TRBV3-2	CASSGTVQETQYF
TRBV25-1	CASSDSFRDRGGTDTQYF
TRBV6-6	CASSYAGGDYGYTF
TRBV4-1	CASSQVGGPYGYTF
TRBV6-5	CASSYSTGDGGELFF
TRBV7-6	CASSLSTSGNYNEQFF
TRBV6-5	CASSYGAGSYNEQFF
TRBV19	CASSTQSYEQYF
TRBV18	CASSPDRGLTNEKLFF
TRBV7-9	CASSLGGQPQHF
TRBV6-5	CASRPTGERGYGYTF
TRBV28	CASSLFTRVREQYF
TRBV6-1	CASSEGALPSTDTQYF
TRBV5-6	CASSLGDYEQYF
TRBV18	CASSPTFREVDRAPYEQYF
TRBV7-8	CASSLVQGPNTEAFF
TRBV5-1	CASSLGLAGVRTGELFF
TRBV15	CATSRDRGVQPQHF
TRBV5-5	CASSLVPLEQYF
TRBV30	CAWSPGQTNTEAFF
TRBV6-5	CASCLAGPYNEQFF
TRBV5-1	CASSFPDRGETQYF
TRBV4-1	CASSLSLGGGSYNEQFF
TRBV28	CASSITRVYGTEAFF
TRBV7-9	CASSFQDTEAFF
TRBV13	CASSLDPSAGRGYTF
TRBV9	CASSSRGSSYNEQFF
TRBV28	CASSPPLGNTEAFF
TRBV6-5	CASSYSKTQPQHF
TRBV6-5	CASRLGDTEAFF
TRBV2	CASQGEWGRTEAFF
TRBV7-9	CASSLDGGGGRTQYF
TRBV6-1	CASSVGTGPLLYGYTF
TRBV12-3/TRBV12-4	CARNAEPNYGYTF
TRBV4-2	CASSQTGRGNTEAFF
TRBV28	CASSYSIHNSPLHF
TRBV5-1	CASSLLQGNTEAFF
TRBV11-1	CASSLGPASNNEQFF
TRBV27	CASSSDLSNQPQHF
TRBV27	CASSLEGALYERISYEQYF
TRBV6-5	CASSSWDRFYGYTF
TRBV15	CATSRDWAVYGYTF
TRBV2	CASRNPTGMGNTEAFF
TRBV7-6	CASSLVGNEQFF
TRBV10-3	CAIRGQGGYEQYF
TRBV19	CASSIYAGGRAHEQYF
TRBV20-1	CSASGQGAGRSNQPQHF
TRBV5-1	CASRKGQANYGYTF